This T cell receptor beta chain was identified in a study of T-cell memory formation after mild COVID-19. Trimming pared 5 bases from V and 4 bases from J, leaving 14 bases between. Germline CDR1 reads LGHDT; CDR2 reads YNNKEL (reference sequence). This CDR3 is 14 amino acids long. TCRdb independently ran MiXCR on the 5' RACE reads; one entry per CDR3 protein. This sample has about 260,000 distinct CDR3 sequences, with approximately 8.4% found just once. This chain connects TRBV3-1 to TRBJ1-2, with a tentative D call TRBD1 (6 bases). Source material: PBMCs or a T cell subset sorted from them (not recorded which). This TCR came from a man aged 18 to 29 who had mild COVID-19 (a few samples of this study predate the infection). Cell type and time point are not known. The DNA for the CDR3 is TGTGCCAGCAGCGAACACGGGACAACCTATGGCTACACCTTC. Translation gives CASSEHGTTYGYTF.